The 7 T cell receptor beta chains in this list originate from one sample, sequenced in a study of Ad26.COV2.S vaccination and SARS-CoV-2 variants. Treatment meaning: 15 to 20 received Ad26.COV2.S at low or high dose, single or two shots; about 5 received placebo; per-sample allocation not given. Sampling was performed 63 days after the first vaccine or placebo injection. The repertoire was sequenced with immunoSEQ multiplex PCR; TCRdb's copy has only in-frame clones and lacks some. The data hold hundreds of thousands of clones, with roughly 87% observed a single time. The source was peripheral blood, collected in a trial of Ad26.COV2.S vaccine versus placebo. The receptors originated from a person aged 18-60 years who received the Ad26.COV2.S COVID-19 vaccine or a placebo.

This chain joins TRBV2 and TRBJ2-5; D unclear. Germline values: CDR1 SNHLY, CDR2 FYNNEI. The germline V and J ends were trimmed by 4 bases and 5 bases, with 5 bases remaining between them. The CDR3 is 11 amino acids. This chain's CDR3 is CASSVAETQYF. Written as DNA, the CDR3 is TGTGCCAGCAGTGTTGCGGAGACCCAGTACTTC.

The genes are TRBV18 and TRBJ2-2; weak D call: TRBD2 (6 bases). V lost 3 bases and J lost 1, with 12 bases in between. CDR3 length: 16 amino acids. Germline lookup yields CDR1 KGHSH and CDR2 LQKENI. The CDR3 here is CASSPTRELNTGELFF. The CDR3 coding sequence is TGTGCCAGCTCACCCACGCGGGAATTGAACACCGGGGAGCTGTTTTTT.

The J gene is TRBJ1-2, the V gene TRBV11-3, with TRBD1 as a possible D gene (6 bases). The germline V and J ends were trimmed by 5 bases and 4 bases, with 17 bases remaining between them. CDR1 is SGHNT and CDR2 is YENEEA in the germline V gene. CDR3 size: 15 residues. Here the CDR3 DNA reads TGTGCCAGCAGCGAAGGGGAGGGGGAAAGCTATGGCTACACCTTC. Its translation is CASSEGEGESYGYTF.

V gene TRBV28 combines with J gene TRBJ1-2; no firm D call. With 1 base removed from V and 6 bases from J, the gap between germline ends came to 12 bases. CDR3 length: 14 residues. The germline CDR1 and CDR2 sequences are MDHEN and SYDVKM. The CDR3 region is CASSLLGIEDGYTF. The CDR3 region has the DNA TGTGCCAGCAGTTTATTGGGGATAGAGGATGGCTACACCTTC.

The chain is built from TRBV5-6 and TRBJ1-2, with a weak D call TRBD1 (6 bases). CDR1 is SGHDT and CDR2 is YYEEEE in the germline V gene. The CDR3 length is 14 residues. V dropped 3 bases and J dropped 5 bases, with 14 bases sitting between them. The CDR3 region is CASSSWDNFYGYTF. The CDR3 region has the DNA TGTGCCAGCAGCTCCTGGGACAATTTTTATGGCTACACCTTC.

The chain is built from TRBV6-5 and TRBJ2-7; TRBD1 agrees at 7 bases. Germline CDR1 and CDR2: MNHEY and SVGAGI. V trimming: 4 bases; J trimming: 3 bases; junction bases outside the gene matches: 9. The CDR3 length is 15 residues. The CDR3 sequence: CASSLTGQNFYEQYF. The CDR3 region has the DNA TGTGCCAGCAGTTTGACAGGGCAAAACTTCTACGAGCAGTACTTC.

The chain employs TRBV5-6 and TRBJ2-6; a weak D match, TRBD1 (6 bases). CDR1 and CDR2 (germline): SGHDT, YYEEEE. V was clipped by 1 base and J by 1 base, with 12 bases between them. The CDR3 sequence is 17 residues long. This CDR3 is CASSLFRTGSGANVLTF. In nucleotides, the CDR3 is TGTGCCAGCAGCTTGTTCCGTACAGGGTCTGGGGCCAACGTCCTGACTTTC. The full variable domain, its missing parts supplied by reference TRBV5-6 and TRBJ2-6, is DAGVTQSPTHLIKTRGQQVTLRCSPKSGHDTVSWYQQALGQGPQFIFQYYEEEERQRGNFPDRFSGHQFPNYSSELNVNALLLGDSALYLCASSLFRTGSGANVLTFGAGSRLTVL.